This T cell receptor beta chain appears in the sequencing data of a study of blood T cells in healthy people across ages. V lost 1 base to trimming and J lost 5 bases, with 15 bases between them. The CDR3 runs to 15 residues. The germline V gene encodes CDR1 SGHRS and CDR2 YFSETQ. A second PCR, run for about 7 to 12 cycles, used a sample-barcoded 5' primer plus a J-beta primer mix. TCRdb reanalysed the 5' RACE reads using MiXCR and keeps one entry per CDR3 protein. The table has about 1.6 million distinct CDR3 sequences, roughly 32% seen once; the top ten hold around 11%. Input material: blood. This TCR was sampled from a woman aged 25 to 39 in good health. The chain couples TRBV5-1 to TRBJ1-2, with D possibly matching TRBD1 (6 bases). The CDR3 loop reads CASSLRQAEDYGYTF. DNA for the CDR3: TGCGCCAGCAGCTTGAGACAGGCCGAGGATTATGGCTACACCTTC. Drawing the rest from reference TRBV5-1 and TRBJ1-2, the complete variable domain is KAGVTQTPRYLIKTRGQQVTLSCSPISGHRSVSWYQQTPGQGLQFLFEYFSETQRNKGNFPGRFSGRQFSNSRSEMNVSTLELGDSALYLCASSLRQAEDYGYTFGSGTRLTVV.